The 16 T cell receptor beta chains given below trace back to one sample, sequenced in a study of blood T cells in healthy people across ages. PCR was performed a second time for about 6 to 12 cycles using a sample-barcoded 5' primer and a J-beta primer mix. TCRdb used MiXCR to reprocess the 5' RACE reads, holding one entry per CDR3 protein. This table has about 1.1 million distinct CDR3 sequences, 35% to 45% appearing once. The sequenced material came from blood. The receptors were gathered from a young man in good health.

The V and J genes are TRBV7-9 and TRBJ2-1, with a tentative D call TRBD2 (5 bases). The V and J ends lost 5 bases and 8 bases respectively, with 10 bases between them. This CDR3 region has 12 residues. CDR1 and CDR2 (germline): SEHNR, FQNEAQ (reference sequence). The CDR3 DNA is TGTGCCAGCAGCACTAGTGGTGATGAGCAGTTCTTC. Protein sequence: CASSTSGDEQFF.

This clonotype was observed many times. J is TRBJ2-6 and V is TRBV4-3, with a possible D match to TRBD2 (5 bases). Trimming pared 0 bases from V and 1 base from J, leaving 13 bases between. In germline, CDR1 is LGHNA, CDR2 YSLEER. The CDR3 loop spans 18 amino acids. CDR3 DNA sequence: TGCGCCAGCAGCCAAGAGGATTGGGGAGAATCTGGGGCCAACGTCCTGACTTTC. It encodes CASSQEDWGESGANVLTF.

V gene TRBV5-6 combines with J gene TRBJ1-2, with 7 bases identical to TRBD1. The germline V gene encodes CDR1 SGHDT and CDR2 YYEEEE. The CDR3 contains 19 residues. The ends lost 1 base at V and 5 bases at J; junction bases unmatched: 20. The CDR3 coding sequence is TGTGCCAGCAGCTTGAATTACGGGACAGAGTATTTCGGGGGATATGGCTACACCTTC. Amino acid sequence: CASSLNYGTEYFGGYGYTF.

The V and J genes are TRBV20-1 and TRBJ1-1; 7 positions agree with TRBD1. The CDR3 runs to 11 residues. Germline CDR1 reads DFQATT; CDR2 reads SNEGSKA (reference sequence). With 6 bases clipped from V and 12 bases from J, the junction kept 10 bases outside the gene matches. The CDR3 sequence: CSATSGTDPFF. CDR3 nucleotides: TGCAGTGCCACCTCCGGGACAGACCCTTTCTTT.

This clonotype appeared a few times. V is TRBV6-2 or TRBV6-3 and J is TRBJ1-4, with D unclear. V lost 0 bases to trimming and J lost 6 bases, with 11 bases between them. Germline lookup yields CDR1 MNHEY and CDR2 SVGEGT. The CDR3 contains 15 residues. CDR3 sequence: CASSYSRWRDEKLFF. The CDR3 nucleotides read TGTGCCAGCAGTTACTCGAGGTGGCGCGATGAAAAACTGTTTTTT.

As to this clonotype: The junction departs from the called germline gene at one end, perhaps through a read error. The rearrangement uses TRBV12-3 or TRBV12-4 and TRBJ2-3; possible D gene TRBD2, 6 bases. This CDR3 has 14 residues. CDR3 nucleotides: TGTGCCAGCAGTTTAGGTCCTAGCGCAGATATGCAGTATTTT. This translates into CASSLGPSADMQYF.

This rearrangement joins TRBV20-1 to TRBJ1-2; possibly TRBD1 for D (6 bases). Germline V gene lookup returns CDR1 DFQATT and CDR2 SNEGSKA (reference sequence). This CDR3 region has 13 residues. Trimming removed 5 bases at V and 6 bases at J, with 16 bases between. The CDR3 DNA follows: TGCAGTGCTCCCCATAGGGACAACGATGGCTACACCTTC. This encodes CSAPHRDNDGYTF.

This clonotype has more than one count but fewer than ten. The chain is built from TRBV6-1 and TRBJ2-7; D is possibly TRBD2 (5 bases). Deletions cut 6 bases from V and 0 bases from J, with 12 bases between. The germline V gene has CDR1 MNHNS and CDR2 SASEGT. This CDR3 contains 14 residues. The chain's CDR3 is CASRLGQSSYEQYF. The CDR3 DNA is TGTGCCAGCAGACTAGGGCAGAGCTCCTACGAGCAGTACTTC.

V gene TRBV20-1 combines with J gene TRBJ1-1; 8 bases are a match to TRBD1. This CDR3 has 13 amino acids. Germline assignment: CDR1 DFQATT and CDR2 SNEGSKA (reference sequence). The V gene end was trimmed by 6 bases and the J gene end by 3 bases; junction bases not matched to a gene: 6. CDR3 nucleotides: TGCAGTGCGTCTCCGGGACAGGACACTGAAGCTTTCTTT. Its protein product is CSASPGQDTEAFF.

This clonotype showed up just once. The V and J genes are TRBV5-1 and TRBJ2-7, with D possibly matching TRBD1 (5 bases). V was shortened by 0 bases and J by 2 bases, with 12 bases between the two germline ends. This CDR3 contains 15 residues. The germline V gene has CDR1 SGHRS and CDR2 YFSETQ. The chain's CDR3 is CASSLVAGYTYEQYF. The CDR3 coding sequence is TGCGCCAGCAGCTTGGTGGCAGGGTACACCTACGAGCAGTACTTC.

The chain employs TRBV3-1 and TRBJ1-2; 7 positions match TRBD1. The CDR3 is 14 residues long. The V and J ends lost 5 bases and 2 bases, in that order; junction bases with no gene match: 5. In germline, CDR1 is LGHDT, CDR2 YNNKEL (reference sequence). CDR3 sequence: CASSGQDVNYGYTF. Here the CDR3 DNA reads TGTGCCAGCAGCGGACAGGACGTCAACTATGGCTACACCTTC.

The rearrangement joins TRBV5-1 to TRBJ2-2; 7 nucleotides align to TRBD1. This CDR3 is built from 17 residues. V was clipped by 2 bases and J by 1 base; unmatched bases: 8. Germline loops: CDR1 SGHRS, CDR2 YFSETQ. The CDR3 here is CASSLHPGQQNTGELFF. CDR3 DNA: TGCGCCAGCAGCTTACACCCGGGACAGCAGAACACCGGGGAGCTGTTTTTT.

Regarding this clonotype: A read error may be the cause here, since a much bigger clone is one base away. The chain recombines TRBV7-2 with TRBJ1-2, with D possibly being TRBD1 (6 bases). The CDR3 has 15 amino acids. Germline CDR1 and CDR2: SGHTA and FQGNSA. The CDR3: CASSSSGGGNYGCTF. The CDR3 nucleotides are TGTGCCAGCAGCTCCAGTGGAGGGGGGAACTATGGCTGCACCTTC. The full variable domain, its missing parts supplied by reference TRBV7-2 and TRBJ1-2, is GAGVSQSPSNKVTEKGKDVELRCDPISGHTALYWYRQSLGQGLEFLIYFQGNSAPDKSGLPSDRFSAERTGGSVSTLTIQRTQQEDSAVYLCASSSSGGGNYGCTFGSGTRLTVV.

This clonotype occurred many times. This rearrangement joins TRBV12-3 or TRBV12-4 to TRBJ2-1; D is uncertain. CDR3 length: 11 amino acids. V was pared by 6 bases and J by 6 bases, with 6 bases between. Here the CDR3 reads CASSRINEQFF. The CDR3 bases are TGTGCCAGCAGCCGAATCAATGAGCAGTTCTTC.

The CDR3 sequence is CSARDLVWATSEAFF. The CDR3 DNA reads as TGCAGTGCTAGAGACTTAGTCTGGGCGACCAGTGAAGCTTTCTTT. The V gene is TRBV20-1, the J gene TRBJ1-1; D not certain. This CDR3 comprises 15 residues. V lost 0 bases and J lost 7, with 18 bases in between. Germline lookup yields CDR1 DFQATT and CDR2 SNEGSKA (reference sequence).

The CDR3 coding sequence is TGTGCCAGCAGCAACGGACTAGTCACGCAGTATTTT. Translation: CASSNGLVTQYF. This chain joins TRBV6-2 or TRBV6-3 and TRBJ2-3; 7 nucleotides match TRBD2. V dropped 6 bases and J dropped 9; count of bases not matched to a gene: 6. There are 12 residues in the CDR3. From germline, CDR1 is MNHEY and CDR2 SVGEGT.